The T cell receptor beta chain described here comes from a study of vaccination and CD4 T cells after COVID-19. Study details: Every culture used as a control got a CEFX pool, an HIV-1 Nef pool, or no peptide.

Treatment defined: approximately 10-day PBMC culture with coronavirus spike peptide pools or control peptides (ViraFEST assay). Peptide-pool expansion of antigen-specific T cells preceded TCR sequencing in ViraFEST. PCR positivity was dated March to December 2020, before US Alpha, Beta and Delta variants. Germline-derived CDR1 and CDR2 are SGHTA and FQGTGA. CDR3 size: 13 residues. With 5 bases removed from V and 6 bases from J, the gap between germline ends came to 13 bases. Comments on this clonotype: Its antigen is undetermined.

At the Johns Hopkins FTIC core, DNA taken from cultured CD4+ T cells was sequenced by way of the Oncomine TCR Beta short-read assay. In TCRdb, the PCR reads were re-called with MiXCR into one record per CDR3 protein. The sample records nearly 20,000 distinct CDR3 sequences, around 42% being singletons. The material sequenced was CD4+ T cells from blood, cultured in vitro, taken after SARS-CoV-2 vaccination. This sequence joins TRBV7-3 and TRBJ1-2; D uncertain. The source is a human donor who had recovered from COVID-19. The CDR3 DNA follows: TGTGCCAGCAGCCTAGACGGCGAGGATGGCTACACCTTC. Residues: CASSLDGEDGYTF.